Listed below are T cell receptor beta chains from one sample, sequenced in a study of T-cell memory formation after mild COVID-19. TCRdb re-derived calls from the 5' RACE reads in MiXCR, one entry per CDR3 protein. The table shows about 290,000 distinct CDR3 sequences, with 18% occurring only once. The sample was PBMCs or a T cell subset sorted from them (not recorded which). Source of these receptors: a man between 18 and 35 years old who had mild COVID-19 (a few samples of this study predate the infection). Cell type and time point are not known. CDR3s include the opening cysteine and the closing phenylalanine or tryptophan. The order of the fields is J gene, V gene, clone size, D gene, CDR3 DNA, CDR3 protein. D genes are given only for firm matches. Clone size appears in some rows only: once, few, many, or a class for an expanded clone.

j_gene: TRBJ1-2
v_gene: TRBV28
abundance: NA
d_gene: NA
CDR3nt: TGTGCCAGCAGTTTTTCGCGGACAGCCGCTAACTATGGCTACACCTTC
CDR3aa: CASSFSRTAANYGYTF

j_gene: TRBJ1-1
v_gene: TRBV21-1
abundance: NA
d_gene: NA
CDR3nt: TGTGCCAGCAGCGCGGGGGTGGTGGAAGCTTTCTTT
CDR3aa: CASSAGVVEAFF

j_gene: TRBJ1-2
v_gene: TRBV29-1
abundance: few
d_gene: TRBD1
CDR3nt: TGCAGCGTTGAAGAGAAGGGGGCCGCGGTTGGCTACACCTTC
CDR3aa: CSVEEKGAAVGYTF

j_gene: TRBJ1-5
v_gene: TRBV7-8
abundance: NA
d_gene: NA
CDR3nt: TGTGCCAGCAGCACCCGGGACGGATCTAATCAGCCCCAGCATTTT
CDR3aa: CASSTRDGSNQPQHF

j_gene: TRBJ2-1
v_gene: TRBV7-2
abundance: many
d_gene: NA
CDR3nt: TGTGCCAGCAGTTTCACTGGGGACTCCCCCCTCGGGTTCTTC
CDR3aa: CASSFTGDSPLGFF

j_gene: TRBJ2-1
v_gene: TRBV9
abundance: few
d_gene: TRBD2
CDR3nt: TGTGCCAGCAGCGTAGCGCCCCAGACTAGCGGGTTTTACAATGAGCAGTTCTTC
CDR3aa: CASSVAPQTSGFYNEQFF

j_gene: TRBJ1-6
v_gene: TRBV6-5
abundance: few
d_gene: NA
CDR3nt: TGTGCCAGCAGTTACTCGAGAGGGTTCGGAGAGGAGGGAAATTCACCCCTCCACTTT
CDR3aa: CASSYSRGFGEEGNSPLHF

j_gene: TRBJ2-1
v_gene: TRBV5-1
abundance: NA
d_gene: TRBD1
CDR3nt: TGCGCCAGCAGCTCGGATCCCCGGGGACAGGGGCCGAATGAGCAGTTCTTC
CDR3aa: CASSSDPRGQGPNEQFF

j_gene: TRBJ1-1
v_gene: TRBV6-5
abundance: NA
d_gene: TRBD1
CDR3nt: TGTGCCAGCACCCTAGGGACAGGGGAAGCTTTCTTT
CDR3aa: CASTLGTGEAFF

j_gene: TRBJ2-2
v_gene: TRBV5-5
abundance: few
d_gene: NA
CDR3nt: TGTGCCAGCAGCTCCCGGACACGCACCGGGGAGCTGTTTTTT
CDR3aa: CASSSRTRTGELFF

j_gene: TRBJ2-7
v_gene: TRBV24-1
abundance: few
d_gene: NA
CDR3nt: TGTGCCACCAGTGATTTACGGCAGGGAAACGAGCAGTACTTC
CDR3aa: CATSDLRQGNEQYF

j_gene: TRBJ2-1
v_gene: TRBV15
abundance: few
d_gene: NA
CDR3nt: TGTGCCACCAGCAGAGTAGCGACTGATGAGCAGTTCTTC
CDR3aa: CATSRVATDEQFF

j_gene: TRBJ2-5
v_gene: TRBV7-6
abundance: NA
d_gene: NA
CDR3nt: TGTGCCAGCAGCTTATACGCAGGGTTGGAGGAGACCCAGTACTTC
CDR3aa: CASSLYAGLEETQYF

j_gene: TRBJ2-2
v_gene: TRBV4-3
abundance: few
d_gene: NA
CDR3nt: TGCGCCAGCAGCCAAGACGCGCGCACCGGGGAGCTGTTTTTT
CDR3aa: CASSQDARTGELFF

j_gene: TRBJ2-5
v_gene: TRBV20-1
abundance: NA
d_gene: NA
CDR3nt: TGCAGTGCTAGAGATGCTCAGGGCACGTACTTC
CDR3aa: CSARDAQGTYF

j_gene: TRBJ1-2
v_gene: TRBV3-1
abundance: NA
d_gene: TRBD1
CDR3nt: TGTGCCAGCAGCCAGCGAGGGGGCGCAGGCTACACCTTC
CDR3aa: CASSQRGGAGYTF

j_gene: TRBJ2-7
v_gene: TRBV27
abundance: NA
d_gene: NA
CDR3nt: TGTGCCAGCAGTTTCGGGGGGCCGGCGTCCTACGAGCAGTACTTC
CDR3aa: CASSFGGPASYEQYF

j_gene: TRBJ1-6
v_gene: TRBV5-1
abundance: NA
d_gene: NA
CDR3nt: TGCGCCAGCAGCTTGGCCTGGAATTCACCCCTCCACTTT
CDR3aa: CASSLAWNSPLHF

j_gene: TRBJ2-5
v_gene: TRBV11-2
abundance: few
d_gene: NA
CDR3nt: TGTGCCAGCAGCCCAGGACCCCAAAGGGGGGAGACCCAGTACTTC
CDR3aa: CASSPGPQRGETQYF

j_gene: TRBJ1-1
v_gene: TRBV12-3/TRBV12-4
abundance: few
d_gene: NA
CDR3nt: TGTGCCAGCAGGCGGCAGGGTGACGCTTTCTTT
CDR3aa: CASRRQGDAFF

j_gene: TRBJ2-1
v_gene: TRBV7-9
abundance: few
d_gene: TRBD2
CDR3nt: TGTGCCAGCAGCTTCGCCCCAGCGGGGGGGCGTTACAATGAGCAGTTCTTC
CDR3aa: CASSFAPAGGRYNEQFF

j_gene: TRBJ2-1
v_gene: TRBV7-8
abundance: many
d_gene: NA
CDR3nt: TGTGCCAGCAGCTTCGGCCCCAATGAGCAGTTCTTC
CDR3aa: CASSFGPNEQFF

j_gene: TRBJ2-5
v_gene: TRBV5-1
abundance: many
d_gene: NA
CDR3nt: TGCGCCAGCAGCTTGACCGAAGGGAGAGGGGAGACCCAGTACTTC
CDR3aa: CASSLTEGRGETQYF

j_gene: TRBJ2-7
v_gene: TRBV15
abundance: NA
d_gene: NA
CDR3nt: TGTGCCACCAGCAGAGATAGGGACACCTACGAGCAGTACTTC
CDR3aa: CATSRDRDTYEQYF

j_gene: TRBJ1-2
v_gene: TRBV5-6
abundance: few
d_gene: NA
CDR3nt: TGTGCCAGCAGCTGGGAGGGGAACTATGGCTACACCTTC
CDR3aa: CASSWEGNYGYTF

j_gene: TRBJ2-1
v_gene: TRBV20-1
abundance: many
d_gene: NA
CDR3nt: TGCAGTGCTAGAGATTCGGCGGGGCCCTACAATGAGCAGTTCTTC
CDR3aa: CSARDSAGPYNEQFF

j_gene: TRBJ2-3
v_gene: TRBV5-1
abundance: many
d_gene: NA
CDR3nt: TGCGCCAGCAGCCCTGGGAGGACAGATACGCAGTATTTT
CDR3aa: CASSPGRTDTQYF

j_gene: TRBJ2-2
v_gene: TRBV15
abundance: few
d_gene: TRBD2
CDR3nt: TGTGCCACCAGTGGGCAGGCGGGGGGCCACACCGGGGAGCTGTTTTTT
CDR3aa: CATSGQAGGHTGELFF

j_gene: TRBJ1-2
v_gene: TRBV6-5
abundance: NA
d_gene: NA
CDR3nt: TGTGCCAGCAGTCCCGACAGGCCCTATGGCTACACCTTC
CDR3aa: CASSPDRPYGYTF

j_gene: TRBJ1-1
v_gene: TRBV2
abundance: NA
d_gene: NA
CDR3nt: TGTGCCAGCAGGAGGGAGGTCGGAACTGAAGCTTTCTTT
CDR3aa: CASRREVGTEAFF

j_gene: TRBJ1-1
v_gene: TRBV4-1
abundance: NA
d_gene: NA
CDR3nt: TGCGCCAGCAGCCCCGTGGGGCCGGGACGCCAACACACTGAAGCTTTCTTT
CDR3aa: CASSPVGPGRQHTEAFF

j_gene: TRBJ2-3
v_gene: TRBV20-1
abundance: NA
d_gene: NA
CDR3nt: TGCAGTGCCCCAAGGGGGGCGGTAGATACGCAGTATTTT
CDR3aa: CSAPRGAVDTQYF

j_gene: TRBJ2-3
v_gene: TRBV7-2
abundance: NA
d_gene: NA
CDR3nt: TGTGCCAGCAGCTTAGAGGTCGGCGGCACATTTAGGACAGATACGCAGTATTTT
CDR3aa: CASSLEVGGTFRTDTQYF

j_gene: TRBJ2-3
v_gene: TRBV3-1
abundance: NA
d_gene: NA
CDR3nt: TGTGCCAGCAGCCCCCCCCGGGGCACAGATACGCAGTATTTT
CDR3aa: CASSPPRGTDTQYF

j_gene: TRBJ2-5
v_gene: TRBV24-1
abundance: NA
d_gene: NA
CDR3nt: TGTGCCACCAGTGAATCGACCCGGGGGACCCAGTACTTC
CDR3aa: CATSESTRGTQYF

j_gene: TRBJ1-1
v_gene: TRBV5-6
abundance: NA
d_gene: NA
CDR3nt: TGTGCCAGCAGCTTGGTCATGACCGGAGCTGAAGCTTTCTTT
CDR3aa: CASSLVMTGAEAFF

j_gene: TRBJ1-1
v_gene: TRBV4-1
abundance: NA
d_gene: NA
CDR3nt: TGCGCCAGCAGCCAAGTCGGTCCGAACACTGAAGCTTTCTTT
CDR3aa: CASSQVGPNTEAFF

j_gene: TRBJ1-5
v_gene: TRBV5-1
abundance: NA
d_gene: NA
CDR3nt: TGCGCCAGCAGACGGGAGGGCGGTCAGCCCCAGCATTTT
CDR3aa: CASRREGGQPQHF

j_gene: TRBJ1-2
v_gene: TRBV7-9
abundance: NA
d_gene: TRBD1
CDR3nt: TGTGCCAGCAGCTCAGAACACTACCGGGACAGGGATTTCTATGGCTACACCTTC
CDR3aa: CASSSEHYRDRDFYGYTF

j_gene: TRBJ2-3
v_gene: TRBV6-2/TRBV6-3
abundance: few
d_gene: NA
CDR3nt: TGTGCCAGCAGTTCAGTCGCAGATACGCAGTATTTT
CDR3aa: CASSSVADTQYF

j_gene: TRBJ1-2
v_gene: TRBV7-9
abundance: few
d_gene: TRBD1
CDR3nt: TGTGCCAGCAGCTTGCCGGGACAGGGGCCCTCCGCCTTC
CDR3aa: CASSLPGQGPSAF

j_gene: TRBJ2-1
v_gene: TRBV7-2
abundance: few
d_gene: TRBD2
CDR3nt: TGTGCCAGCAGCTTAAAGTCTAGCGGGGGGGCTGTCTATGAGCAGTTCTTC
CDR3aa: CASSLKSSGGAVYEQFF

j_gene: TRBJ2-7
v_gene: TRBV12-3/TRBV12-4
abundance: many
d_gene: NA
CDR3nt: TGTGCCAGCAGTCCAGGGCCCTACGAGCAGTACTTC
CDR3aa: CASSPGPYEQYF

j_gene: TRBJ1-2
v_gene: TRBV12-3/TRBV12-4
abundance: NA
d_gene: NA
CDR3nt: TGTGCCAGCAGCCCCGGGTCGGCCCGACAGATTTTTCTCGACACCTTC
CDR3aa: CASSPGSARQIFLDTF

j_gene: TRBJ2-1
v_gene: TRBV2
abundance: NA
d_gene: TRBD1
CDR3nt: TGTGCCAGCACGGGGGACAGGGGGAATGAGCAGTTCTTC
CDR3aa: CASTGDRGNEQFF

j_gene: TRBJ1-1
v_gene: TRBV6-2/TRBV6-3
abundance: few
d_gene: NA
CDR3nt: TGTGCCAGCAGTTACCGAGGTGCCTTCACGTTCCTGAACACTGAAGCTTTCTTT
CDR3aa: CASSYRGAFTFLNTEAFF

j_gene: TRBJ1-2
v_gene: TRBV6-5
abundance: few
d_gene: TRBD1
CDR3nt: TGTGCCAGCAGATCCTACAGGGGGCTGGACACCTTC
CDR3aa: CASRSYRGLDTF

j_gene: TRBJ2-7
v_gene: TRBV7-9
abundance: few
d_gene: NA
CDR3nt: TGTGCCAGCAGCTTAGGGACGAGGGCCGGCTCCTACGAGCAGTACTTC
CDR3aa: CASSLGTRAGSYEQYF

j_gene: TRBJ2-1
v_gene: TRBV7-2
abundance: NA
d_gene: NA
CDR3nt: TGTGCCAGCAGCGGCAGGGTAGGCAATGAGCAGTTCTTC
CDR3aa: CASSGRVGNEQFF